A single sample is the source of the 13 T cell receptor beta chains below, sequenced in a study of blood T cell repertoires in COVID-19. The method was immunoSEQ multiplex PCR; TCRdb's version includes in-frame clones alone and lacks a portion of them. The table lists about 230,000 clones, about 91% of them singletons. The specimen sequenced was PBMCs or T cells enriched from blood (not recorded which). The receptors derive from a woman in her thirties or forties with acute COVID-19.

In DNA, the CDR3 is TGTGCTAGTGGTAGGGGACAGCCCGAGGCCGAAGCTTTCTTT. Its protein product is CASGRGQPEAEAFF. The chain links TRBV12-5 to TRBJ1-1; the match to TRBD1 covers 7 bases. The CDR3 spans 14 residues. After removal of 5 bases from V and 8 bases from J, the junction contained 11 bases not matched to a gene. In germline, CDR1 is LGHNT, CDR2 FRNRAP.

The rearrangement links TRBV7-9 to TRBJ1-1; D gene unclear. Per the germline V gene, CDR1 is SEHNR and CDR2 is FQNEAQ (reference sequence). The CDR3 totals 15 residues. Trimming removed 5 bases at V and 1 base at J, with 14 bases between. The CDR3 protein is CASSPSPRGNTEAFF. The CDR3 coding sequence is TGTGCCAGCAGCCCCTCACCGCGAGGGAACACTGAAGCTTTCTTT. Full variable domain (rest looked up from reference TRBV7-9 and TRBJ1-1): DTGVSQNPRHKITKRGQNVTFRCDPISEHNRLYWYRQTLGQGPEFLTYFQNEAQLEKSRLLSDRFSAERPKGSFSTLEIQRTEQGDSAMYLCASSPSPRGNTEAFFGQGTRLTVV.

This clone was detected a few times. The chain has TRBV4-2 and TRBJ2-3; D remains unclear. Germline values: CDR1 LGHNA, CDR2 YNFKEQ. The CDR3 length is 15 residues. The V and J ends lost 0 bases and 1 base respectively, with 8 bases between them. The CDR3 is CASSQETSGTDTQYF. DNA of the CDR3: TGTGCCAGCAGCCAAGAGACGAGCGGCACAGATACGCAGTATTTT.

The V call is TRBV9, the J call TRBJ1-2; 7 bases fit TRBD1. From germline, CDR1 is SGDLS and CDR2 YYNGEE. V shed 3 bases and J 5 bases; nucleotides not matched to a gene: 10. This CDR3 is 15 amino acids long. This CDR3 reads CASSETRDRDYGYTF. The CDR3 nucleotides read TGTGCCAGCAGCGAGACACGGGACAGAGATTATGGCTACACCTTC.

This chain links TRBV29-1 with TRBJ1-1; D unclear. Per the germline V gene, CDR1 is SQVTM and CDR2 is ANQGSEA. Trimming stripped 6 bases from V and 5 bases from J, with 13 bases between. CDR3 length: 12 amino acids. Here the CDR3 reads CSVATPGTEAFF. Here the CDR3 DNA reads TGCAGCGTGGCGACCCCGGGAACTGAAGCTTTCTTT.

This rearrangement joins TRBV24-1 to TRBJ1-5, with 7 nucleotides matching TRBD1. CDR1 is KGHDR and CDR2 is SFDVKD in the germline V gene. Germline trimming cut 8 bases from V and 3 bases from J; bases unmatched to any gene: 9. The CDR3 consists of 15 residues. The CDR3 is CATKEWTGINQPQHF. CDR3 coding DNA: TGTGCCACCAAAGAATGGACAGGCATCAATCAGCCCCAGCATTTT.

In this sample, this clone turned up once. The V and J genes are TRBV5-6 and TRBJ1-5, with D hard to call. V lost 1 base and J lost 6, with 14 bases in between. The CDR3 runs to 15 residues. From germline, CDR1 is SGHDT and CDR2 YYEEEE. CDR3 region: CASSLRVTLGQPQHF. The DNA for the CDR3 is TGTGCCAGCAGCTTGCGGGTTACATTAGGTCAGCCCCAGCATTTT.

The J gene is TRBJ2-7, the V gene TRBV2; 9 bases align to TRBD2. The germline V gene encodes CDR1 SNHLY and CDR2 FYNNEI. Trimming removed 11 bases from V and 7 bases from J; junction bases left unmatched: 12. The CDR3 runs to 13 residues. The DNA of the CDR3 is TGTGCCGGGGGGGCTAGCGGGGCCCTAGAGCAGTACTTC. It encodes CAGGASGALEQYF. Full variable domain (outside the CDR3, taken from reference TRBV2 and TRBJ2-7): EPEVTQTPSHQVTQMGQEVILRCVPISNHLYFYWYRQILGQKVEFLVSFYNNEISEKSEIFDDQFSVERPDGSNFTLKIRSTKLEDSAMYFCAGGASGALEQYFGPGTRLTVT.

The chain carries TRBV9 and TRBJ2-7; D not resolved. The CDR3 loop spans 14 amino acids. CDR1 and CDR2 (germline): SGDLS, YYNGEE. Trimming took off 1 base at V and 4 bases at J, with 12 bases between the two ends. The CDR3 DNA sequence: TGTGCCAGCAGCGTAACCCTAGATCCGTACGAGCAGTACTTC. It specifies CASSVTLDPYEQYF.

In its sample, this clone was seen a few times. The CDR3 reads CASRPYLGGANTGELFF. CDR3 sequence (DNA): TGTGCAAGTCGCCCATATCTAGGGGGAGCGAACACCGGGGAGCTGTTTTTT. The V gene is TRBV12-2, the J gene TRBJ2-2; the DNA was not compared with TRBD1, the D call given in the table. TRBV12-2 is a recognized pseudogene. The CDR3 consists of 17 residues.

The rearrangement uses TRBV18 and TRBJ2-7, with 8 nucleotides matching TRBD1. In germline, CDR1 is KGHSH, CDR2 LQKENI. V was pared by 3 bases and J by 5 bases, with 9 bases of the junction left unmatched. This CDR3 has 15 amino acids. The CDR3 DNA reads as TGTGCCAGCTCACCCGCACGTGGACAGGGCAACGAGCAGTACTTC. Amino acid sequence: CASSPARGQGNEQYF.

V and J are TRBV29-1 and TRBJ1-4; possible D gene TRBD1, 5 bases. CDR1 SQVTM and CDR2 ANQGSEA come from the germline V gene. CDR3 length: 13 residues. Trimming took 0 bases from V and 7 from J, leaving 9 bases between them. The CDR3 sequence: CSVEEGGSEKLFF. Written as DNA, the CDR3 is TGCAGCGTTGAAGAGGGGGGAAGTGAAAAACTGTTTTTT.

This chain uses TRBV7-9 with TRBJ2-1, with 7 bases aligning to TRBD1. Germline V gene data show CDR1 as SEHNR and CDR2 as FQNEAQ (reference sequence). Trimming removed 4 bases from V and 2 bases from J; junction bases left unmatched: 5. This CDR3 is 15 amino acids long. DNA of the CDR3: TGTGCCAGCAGCTCTTACAGGGGCCCCTACAATGAGCAGTTCTTC. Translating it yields CASSSYRGPYNEQFF.